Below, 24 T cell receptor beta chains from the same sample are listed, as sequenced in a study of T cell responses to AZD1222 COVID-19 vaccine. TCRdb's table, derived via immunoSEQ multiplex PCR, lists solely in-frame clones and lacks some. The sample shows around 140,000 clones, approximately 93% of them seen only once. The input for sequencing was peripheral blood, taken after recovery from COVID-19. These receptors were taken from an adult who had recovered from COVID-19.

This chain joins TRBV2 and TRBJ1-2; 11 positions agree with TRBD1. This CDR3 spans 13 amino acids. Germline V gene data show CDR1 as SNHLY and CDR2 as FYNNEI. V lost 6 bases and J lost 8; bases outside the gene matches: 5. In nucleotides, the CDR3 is TGTGCCAGCAGGATGGGACAGGGGGTCGGCTACACCTTC. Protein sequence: CASRMGQGVGYTF.

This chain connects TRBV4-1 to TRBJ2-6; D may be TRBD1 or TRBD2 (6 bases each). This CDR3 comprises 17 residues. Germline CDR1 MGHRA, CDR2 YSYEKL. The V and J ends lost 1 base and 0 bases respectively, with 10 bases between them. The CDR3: CASSQGEGGSGANVLTF. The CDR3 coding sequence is TGCGCCAGCAGCCAAGGCGAGGGGGGCTCTGGGGCCAACGTCCTGACTTTC.

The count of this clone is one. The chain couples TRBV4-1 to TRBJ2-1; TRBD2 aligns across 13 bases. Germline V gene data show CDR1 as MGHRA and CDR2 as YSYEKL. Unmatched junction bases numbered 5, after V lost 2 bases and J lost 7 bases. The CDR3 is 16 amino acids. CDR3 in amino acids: CASSQPTSGRKNEQFF. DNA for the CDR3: TGCGCCAGCAGCCAACCGACTAGCGGGAGGAAGAATGAGCAGTTCTTC.

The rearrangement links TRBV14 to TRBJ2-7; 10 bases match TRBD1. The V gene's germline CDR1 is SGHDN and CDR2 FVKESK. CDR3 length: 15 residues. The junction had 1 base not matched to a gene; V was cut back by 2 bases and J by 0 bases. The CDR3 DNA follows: TGTGCCAGCAGCCAAAGACAGGGGGCCTCCTACGAGCAGTACTTC. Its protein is CASSQRQGASYEQYF. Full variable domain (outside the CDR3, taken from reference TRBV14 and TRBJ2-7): EAGVTQFPSHSVIEKGQTVTLRCDPISGHDNLYWYRRVMGKEIKFLLHFVKESKQDESGMPNNRFLAERTGGTYSTLKVQPAELEDSGVYFCASSQRQGASYEQYFGPGTRLTVT.

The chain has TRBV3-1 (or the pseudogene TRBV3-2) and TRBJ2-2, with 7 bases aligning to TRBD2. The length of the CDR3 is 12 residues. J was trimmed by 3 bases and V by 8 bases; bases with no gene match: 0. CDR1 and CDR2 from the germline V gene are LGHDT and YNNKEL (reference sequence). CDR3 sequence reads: CASGRDTGELFF. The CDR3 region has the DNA TGTGCCAGCGGGAGGGACACCGGGGAGCTGTTTTTT.

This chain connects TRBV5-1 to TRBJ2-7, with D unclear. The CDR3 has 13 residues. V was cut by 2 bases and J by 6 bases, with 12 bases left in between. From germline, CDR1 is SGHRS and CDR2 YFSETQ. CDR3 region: CASSFGFTGEQYF. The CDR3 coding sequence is TGCGCCAGCAGCTTTGGTTTTACGGGCGAGCAGTACTTC.

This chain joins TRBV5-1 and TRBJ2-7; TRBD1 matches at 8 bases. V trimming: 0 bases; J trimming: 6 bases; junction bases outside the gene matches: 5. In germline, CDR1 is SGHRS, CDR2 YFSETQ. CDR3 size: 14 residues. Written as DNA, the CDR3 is TGCGCCAGCAGCTTGGGGGGACAGGACCGCGAGCAGTACTTC. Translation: CASSLGGQDREQYF. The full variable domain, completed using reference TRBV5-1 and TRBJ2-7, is KAGVTQTPRYLIKTRGQQVTLSCSPISGHRSVSWYQQTPGQGLQFLFEYFSETQRNKGNFPGRFSGRQFSNSRSEMNVSTLELGDSALYLCASSLGGQDREQYFGPGTRLTVT.

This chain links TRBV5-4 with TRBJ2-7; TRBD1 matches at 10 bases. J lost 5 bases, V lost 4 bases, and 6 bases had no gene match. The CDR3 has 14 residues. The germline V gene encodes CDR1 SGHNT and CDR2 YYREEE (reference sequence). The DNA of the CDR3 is TGTGCCAGCAGCCGTGGGACAGGGGTTCACGAGCAGTACTTC. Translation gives CASSRGTGVHEQYF.

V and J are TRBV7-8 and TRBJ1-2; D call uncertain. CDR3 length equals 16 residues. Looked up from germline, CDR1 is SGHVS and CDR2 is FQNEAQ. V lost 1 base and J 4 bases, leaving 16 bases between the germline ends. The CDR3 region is CASSLGRFPGTYGYTF. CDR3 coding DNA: TGTGCCAGCAGCTTAGGGCGATTCCCCGGCACCTATGGCTACACCTTC.

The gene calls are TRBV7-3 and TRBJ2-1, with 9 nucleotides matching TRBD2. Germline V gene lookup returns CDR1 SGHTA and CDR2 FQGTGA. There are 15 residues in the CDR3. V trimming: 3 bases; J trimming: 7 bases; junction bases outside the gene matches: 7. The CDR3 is CASSFIAGAPNEQFF. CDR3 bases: TGTGCCAGCAGCTTTATAGCGGGAGCCCCGAATGAGCAGTTCTTC. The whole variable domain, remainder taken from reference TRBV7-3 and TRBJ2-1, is GAGVSQTPSNKVTEKGKYVELRCDPISGHTALYWYRQSLGQGPEFLIYFQGTGAADDSGLPNDRFFAVRPEGSVSTLKIQRTERGDSAVYLCASSFIAGAPNEQFFGPGTRLTVL.

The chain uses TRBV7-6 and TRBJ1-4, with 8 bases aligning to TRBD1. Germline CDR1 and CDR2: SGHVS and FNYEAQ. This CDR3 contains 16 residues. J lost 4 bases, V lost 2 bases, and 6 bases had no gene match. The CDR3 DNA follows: TGTGCCAGCAGCTTATTTCGACAGGGGAGTAATGAAAAACTGTTTTTT. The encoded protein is CASSLFRQGSNEKLFF.

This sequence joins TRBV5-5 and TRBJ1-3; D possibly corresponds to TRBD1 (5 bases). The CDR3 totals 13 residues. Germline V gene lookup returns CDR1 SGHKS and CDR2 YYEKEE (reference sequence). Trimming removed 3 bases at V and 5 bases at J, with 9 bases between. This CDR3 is CASSSQGRNTIYF. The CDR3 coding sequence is TGTGCCAGCAGCTCCCAGGGCAGAAACACCATATATTTT. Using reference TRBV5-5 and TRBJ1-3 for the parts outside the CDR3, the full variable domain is DAGVTQSPTHLIKTRGQQVTLRCSPISGHKSVSWYQQVLGQGPQFIFQYYEKEERGRGNFPDRFSARQFPNYSSELNVNALLLGDSALYLCASSSQGRNTIYFGEGSWLTVV.

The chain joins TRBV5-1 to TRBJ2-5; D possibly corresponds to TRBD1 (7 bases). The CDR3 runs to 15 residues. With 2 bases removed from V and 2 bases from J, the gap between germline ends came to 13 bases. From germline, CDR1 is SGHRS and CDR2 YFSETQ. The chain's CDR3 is CASSFQGGDQETQYF. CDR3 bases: TGCGCCAGCAGCTTCCAGGGGGGCGATCAAGAGACCCAGTACTTC.

The CDR3 DNA reads TGTGCCAGCACCCCCGGGGAACCTCGCGAGCAGTACTTC. Its translation is CASTPGEPREQYF. The chain joins TRBV7-9 to TRBJ2-7; D is possibly TRBD2 (5 bases). The CDR3 is made up of 13 amino acids. Trimming left V 7 bases short and J 6 bases short, with 16 bases between. From germline, CDR1 is SEHNR and CDR2 FQNEAQ (reference sequence).

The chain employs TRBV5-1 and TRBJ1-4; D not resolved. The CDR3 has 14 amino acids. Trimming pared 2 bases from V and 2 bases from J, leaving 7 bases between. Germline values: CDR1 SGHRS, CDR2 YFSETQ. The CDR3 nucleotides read TGCGCCAGCAGCTTCGGACCGACTAATGAAAAACTGTTTTTT. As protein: CASSFGPTNEKLFF.

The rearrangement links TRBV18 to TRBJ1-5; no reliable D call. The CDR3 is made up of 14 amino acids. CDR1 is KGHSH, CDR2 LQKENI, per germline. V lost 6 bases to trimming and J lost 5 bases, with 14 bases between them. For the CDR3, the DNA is TGTGCCAGCTCGGTGGGCCAGCCAGATCAGCCCCAGCATTTT. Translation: CASSVGQPDQPQHF.

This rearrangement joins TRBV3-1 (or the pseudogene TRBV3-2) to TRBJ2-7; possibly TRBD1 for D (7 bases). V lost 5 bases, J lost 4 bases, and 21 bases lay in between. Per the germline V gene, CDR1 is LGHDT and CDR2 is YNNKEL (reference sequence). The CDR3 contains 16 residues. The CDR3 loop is CASSERGGTVQYEQYF. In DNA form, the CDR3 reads TGTGCCAGCAGCGAAAGAGGAGGGACAGTACAGTACGAGCAGTACTTC.

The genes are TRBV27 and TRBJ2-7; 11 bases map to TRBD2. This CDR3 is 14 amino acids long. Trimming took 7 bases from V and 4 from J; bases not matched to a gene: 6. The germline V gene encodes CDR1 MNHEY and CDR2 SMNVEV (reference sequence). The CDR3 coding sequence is TGTGCCAGCACTCAGACTAGCGGGATTTACGAGCAGTACTTC. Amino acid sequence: CASTQTSGIYEQYF.

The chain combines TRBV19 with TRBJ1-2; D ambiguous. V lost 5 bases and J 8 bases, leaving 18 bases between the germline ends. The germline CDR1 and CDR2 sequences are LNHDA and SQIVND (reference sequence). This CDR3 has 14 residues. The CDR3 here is CASSSPQVWSGYTF. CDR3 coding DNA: TGTGCCAGTAGTTCCCCCCAGGTTTGGAGCGGCTACACCTTC.

In DNA form, the CDR3 reads TGTGCCAGTAGAAGAGAACAGAACACTGAAGCTTTCTTT. As protein: CASRREQNTEAFF. The chain recombines TRBV19 with TRBJ1-1; D gene unclear. The CDR3 is 13 amino acids. V shed 6 bases and J shed 1 base, with 9 bases lying between them. Germline CDR1 reads LNHDA; CDR2 reads SQIVND (reference sequence). The full variable domain, completed using reference TRBV19 and TRBJ1-1, is DGGITQSPKYLFRKEGQNVTLSCEQNLNHDAMYWYRQDPGQGLRLIYYSQIVNDFQKGDIAEGYSVSREKKESFPLTVTSAQKNPTAFYLCASRREQNTEAFFGQGTRLTVV.

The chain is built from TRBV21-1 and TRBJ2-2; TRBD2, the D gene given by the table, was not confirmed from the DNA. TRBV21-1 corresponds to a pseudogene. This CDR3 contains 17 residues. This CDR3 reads CASSIRAGGLATGELFF. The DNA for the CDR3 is TGTGCCAGCAGCATCCGAGCGGGAGGACTTGCCACCGGGGAGCTGTTTTTT.

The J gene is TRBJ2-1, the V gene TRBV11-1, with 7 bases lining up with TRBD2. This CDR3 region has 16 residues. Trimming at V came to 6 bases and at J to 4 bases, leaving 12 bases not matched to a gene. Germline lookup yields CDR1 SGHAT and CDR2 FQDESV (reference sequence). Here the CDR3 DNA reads TGTGCCAGCAGTCCAAGGGCGGGAGAAAGGTACAATGAGCAGTTCTTC. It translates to CASSPRAGERYNEQFF. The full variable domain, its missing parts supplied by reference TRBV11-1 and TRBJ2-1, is EAEVAQSPRYKITEKSQAVAFWCDPISGHATLYWYRQILGQGPELLVQFQDESVVDDSQLPKDRFSAERLKGVDSTLKIQPAELGDSAMYLCASSPRAGERYNEQFFGPGTRLTVL.

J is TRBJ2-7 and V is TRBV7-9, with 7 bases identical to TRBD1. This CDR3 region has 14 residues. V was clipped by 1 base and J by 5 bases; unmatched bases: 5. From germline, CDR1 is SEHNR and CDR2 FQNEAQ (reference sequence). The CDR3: CASSLGTGRDEQYF. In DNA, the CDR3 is TGTGCCAGCAGCTTAGGGACAGGCCGGGACGAGCAGTACTTC.

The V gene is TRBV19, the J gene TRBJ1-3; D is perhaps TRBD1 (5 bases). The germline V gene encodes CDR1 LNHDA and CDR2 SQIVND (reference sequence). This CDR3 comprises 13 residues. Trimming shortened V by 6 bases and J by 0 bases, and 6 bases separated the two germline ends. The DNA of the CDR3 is TGTGCCAGTAGGACAGCCTCTGGAAACACCATATATTTT. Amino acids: CASRTASGNTIYF.